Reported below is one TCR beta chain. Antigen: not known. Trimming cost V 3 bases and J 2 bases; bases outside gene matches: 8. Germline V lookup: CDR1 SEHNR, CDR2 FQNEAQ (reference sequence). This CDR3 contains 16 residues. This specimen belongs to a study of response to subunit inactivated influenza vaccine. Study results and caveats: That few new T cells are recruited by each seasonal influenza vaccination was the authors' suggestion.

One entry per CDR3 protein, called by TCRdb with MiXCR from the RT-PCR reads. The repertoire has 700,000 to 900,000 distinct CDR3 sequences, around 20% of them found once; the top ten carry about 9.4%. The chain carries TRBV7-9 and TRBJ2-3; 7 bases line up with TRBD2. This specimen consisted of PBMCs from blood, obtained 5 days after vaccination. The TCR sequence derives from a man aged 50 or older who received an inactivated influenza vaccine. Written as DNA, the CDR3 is TGTGCCAGCAGCTTTTGGCGGGAGTGGAACACAGATACGCAGTATTTT. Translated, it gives CASSFWREWNTDTQYF.